Each of the 6 T cell receptor beta chains below was sequenced from the same sample in a study of cytomegalovirus exposure and HLA in healthy donors. The PCR made use of 60 Vbeta and 13 Jbeta primers. Sequenced by immunoSEQ multiplex PCR; TCRdb stores in-frame clones only, minus some. The sample shows about 170,000 clones, approximately 71% of them seen only once. Sequencing used PBMCs. These receptors were obtained from a woman aged 18-29 years in good health and CMV-seropositive.

The genes are TRBV7-2 and TRBJ1-2; D not resolved. Deletions cut 3 bases from V and 3 bases from J, with 8 bases between. Germline V gene sequence: CDR1 SGHTA, CDR2 FQGNSA. CDR3 length: 13 amino acids. The CDR3 loop reads CASSLTTDYGYTF. The CDR3 region has the DNA TGTGCCAGCAGCTTGACTACCGACTATGGCTACACCTTC.

V usage is TRBV7-2 and J usage is TRBJ2-1; 12 bases match TRBD2. CDR3 length equals 15 residues. Trimming at V came to 4 bases and at J to 10 bases, leaving 8 bases not matched to a gene. Germline CDR1 and CDR2: SGHTA and FQGNSA. CDR3 nucleotide sequence: TGTGCCAGCAGCTCACTCGGACTAGCGGGGAACGAGCAGTTCTTC. It yields the protein CASSSLGLAGNEQFF. Looking up the rest from reference TRBV7-2 and TRBJ2-1 gives the full variable domain: GAGVSQSPSNKVTEKGKDVELRCDPISGHTALYWYRQSLGQGLEFLIYFQGNSAPDKSGLPSDRFSAERTGGSVSTLTIQRTQQEDSAVYLCASSSLGLAGNEQFFGPGTRLTVL.

The chain employs TRBV11-2 and TRBJ1-2; 9 bases are a match to TRBD1. The CDR3 extends over 15 amino acids. The V and J ends lost 6 bases and 1 base, in that order; junction bases with no gene match: 6. Germline V lookup: CDR1 SGHAT, CDR2 FQNNGV. CDR3 amino acids: CASSSGTGNNYGYTF. In DNA form, the CDR3 reads TGTGCCAGCAGTTCTGGGACAGGGAATAACTATGGCTACACCTTC.

In this sample, this clone turned up once. This chain connects TRBV7-9 to TRBJ1-2; maybe TRBD1 (6 bases). Germline-derived CDR1 and CDR2 are SEHNR and FQNEAQ (reference sequence). This CDR3 has 13 residues. V lost 2 bases, J lost 14 bases, and 18 bases lay in between. DNA of the CDR3: TGTGCCAGCAGCTTAATGGCAGGGGATCTGTGGACCTTC. Amino acid sequence: CASSLMAGDLWTF. The whole variable domain, remainder taken from reference TRBV7-9 and TRBJ1-2, is DTGVSQNPRHKITKRGQNVTFRCDPISEHNRLYWYRQTLGQGPEFLTYFQNEAQLEKSRLLSDRFSAERPKGSFSTLEIQRTEQGDSAMYLCASSLMAGDLWTFGSGTRLTVV.

This chain links TRBV18 with TRBJ1-5; D possibly corresponds to TRBD1 (5 bases). Trimming stripped 1 base from V and 5 bases from J, with 12 bases between. This CDR3 is built from 15 residues. Germline values: CDR1 KGHSH, CDR2 LQKENI. DNA of the CDR3: TGTGCCAGCTCACCACTGGCGGGGCGCGATCAGCCCCAGCATTTT. It encodes CASSPLAGRDQPQHF. Looking up the rest from reference TRBV18 and TRBJ1-5 gives the full variable domain: NAGVMQNPRHLVRRRGQEARLRCSPMKGHSHVYWYRQLPEEGLKFMVYLQKENIIDESGMPKERFSAEFPKEGPSILRIQQVVRGDSAAYFCASSPLAGRDQPQHFGDGTRLSIL.

The rearrangement joins TRBV7-8 to TRBJ2-3, with 7 bases lining up with TRBD1. Germline-derived CDR1 and CDR2 are SGHVS and FQNEAQ. With 6 bases clipped from V and 14 bases from J, the junction kept 8 bases outside the gene matches. This CDR3 is 11 amino acids long. As DNA, the CDR3 is TGTGCCAGCAGGGCGACAGGGAATCCGTATTTT. It yields the protein CASRATGNPYF.